The 25 T cell receptor beta chains below were found in one sample sequenced in a study of CD8+CD57+ T cells in acquired aplastic anemia. Previously, flow cytometry had revealed CD8+CD57+ cell expansion in the patients chosen for sequencing. Both TCR beta VDJ combination and CDR3 sequence profiling were carried out. Genomic DNA was the template for this profiling. TCRdb re-called the reads with MiXCR, one entry per CDR3 protein. The sample lists about 180,000 distinct CDR3 sequences; around 48% were seen once. What was sequenced was sorted CD4+, CD8+, or CD8+CD57+ T cells (not recorded which) from PBMCs. These receptors were taken from a human donor with aplastic anemia.

This clonotype has at least ten counts. J is TRBJ2-1 and V is TRBV5-1, with 7 bases matching TRBD1. The CDR3 extends over 13 amino acids. Looked up from germline, CDR1 is SGHRS and CDR2 is YFSETQ. The V and J ends lost 3 bases and 6 bases, in that order; junction bases with no gene match: 3. CDR3 nucleotide sequence: TGCGCCAGCAGCTCTCGACAGGGCAATGAGCAGTTCTTC. Its translation is CASSSRQGNEQFF.

This clonotype occurred many times. The J gene is TRBJ1-4, the V gene TRBV7-3; weak D call: TRBD1 (5 bases). CDR3 length: 15 residues. V lost 2 bases and J 3 bases, leaving 10 bases between the germline ends. Looked up from germline, CDR1 is SGHTA and CDR2 is FQGTGA. CDR3 nucleotides: TGTGCCAGCAGCTTAGAGCCGGGGGCTAATGAAAAACTGTTTTTT. It yields the protein CASSLEPGANEKLFF. Complete variable domain (other parts from reference TRBV7-3 and TRBJ1-4): GAGVSQTPSNKVTEKGKYVELRCDPISGHTALYWYRQSLGQGPEFLIYFQGTGAADDSGLPNDRFFAVRPEGSVSTLKIQRTERGDSAVYLCASSLEPGANEKLFFGSGTQLSVL.

The V and J genes are TRBV20-1 and TRBJ2-7; the D is unclear. Germline assignment: CDR1 DFQATT and CDR2 SNEGSKA (reference sequence). This CDR3 spans 14 amino acids. Trimming took off 0 bases at V and 7 bases at J, with 16 bases between the two ends. CDR3 in amino acids: CSARDPAFLWEQYF. CDR3 nucleotides: TGCAGTGCTAGAGATCCGGCCTTTTTATGGGAGCAGTACTTC.

The count of this clonotype is one. The rearrangement uses TRBV2 and TRBJ1-2, with D possibly being TRBD1 (5 bases). V lost 5 bases, J lost 8 bases, and 18 bases lay in between. The CDR3 extends over 14 amino acids. The V gene's germline CDR1 is SNHLY and CDR2 FYNNEI. The chain's CDR3 is CASSLTGAGLGYTF. The CDR3 DNA is TGTGCCAGCAGTCTTACTGGGGCAGGCCTGGGCTACACCTTC.

The V and J genes are TRBV28 and TRBJ2-1; TRBD2 aligns across 7 bases. In germline, CDR1 is MDHEN, CDR2 SYDVKM. The length of the CDR3 is 14 residues. Trimming removed 6 bases from V and 2 bases from J; junction bases left unmatched: 4. DNA of the CDR3: TGTGCCAGCAGGAACGGGGGGACCTACAATGAGCAGTTCTTC. Translating gives CASRNGGTYNEQFF.

The table lists this clonotype with many counts. The chain joins TRBV6-5 to TRBJ1-6; D not resolved. Germline CDR1 and CDR2: MNHEY and SVGAGI. V was pared by 4 bases and J by 9 bases, with 13 bases between. There are 14 residues in the CDR3. The CDR3 region is CASSFVGRVSPLHF. CDR3 coding DNA: TGTGCCAGCAGTTTTGTAGGACGCGTTTCACCCCTCCACTTT.

This clonotype was found many times. V is TRBV20-1 and J is TRBJ1-5; TRBD1 might be the D (6 bases). In germline, CDR1 is DFQATT, CDR2 SNEGSKA (reference sequence). This CDR3 is built from 17 residues. The V gene lost 4 bases and the J gene lost 11 bases, with 30 bases spanning the gap. The CDR3 bases are TGCAGTGCTACCCCGGACAGTATTTTCGCGGGGGGTTGGGCCCAGCATTTT. This codes for CSATPDSIFAGGWAQHF.

This chain uses TRBV10-3 with TRBJ2-3, with D uncertain. V was trimmed by 4 bases and J by 6 bases, leaving 11 bases between them. Germline V gene data show CDR1 as ENHRY and CDR2 as SYGVKD. The CDR3 covers 13 residues. CDR3 bases: TGTGCCATCAGTGGTGAGGCTGATGATACGCAGTATTTT. Encoded protein: CAISGEADDTQYF.

J is TRBJ2-5 and V is TRBV6-1; 9 nucleotides agree with TRBD2. The CDR3 runs 15 residues. Trimming removed 5 bases from V and 5 bases from J; junction bases left unmatched: 9. Germline V gene sequence: CDR1 MNHNS, CDR2 SASEGT. CDR3 DNA sequence: TGTGCCAGCAGTCCCGGAGGGCGGGGGGGGGAGACCCAGTACTTC. Translated, it gives CASSPGGRGGETQYF.

This clonotype was observed a handful of times. A read error may explain this, as a much larger clone is one base away. As the CDR3 is not closed by the conserved phenylalanine or tryptophan, this likely results from a read error. The chain uses TRBV12-5 and TRBJ2-2; the D is unclear. This CDR3 contains 13 residues. Germline V gene lookup returns CDR1 LGHNT and CDR2 FRNRAP. V lost 2 bases, J lost 6 bases, and 7 bases lay in between. CDR3 DNA sequence: TGTGCTAGTGGTTTGTTGGTGGCCGGGGAGCTGTTTTCT. It specifies CASGLLVAGELFS.

This clonotype was observed at least ten times. The V gene is TRBV5-5, the J gene TRBJ1-2; D may be TRBD1 (5 bases). The germline V gene has CDR1 SGHKS and CDR2 YYEKEE (reference sequence). V was cut by 4 bases and J by 3 bases, with 13 bases left in between. The CDR3 length is 14 residues. The CDR3 here is CASSPAWGDYGYTF. The CDR3 DNA sequence: TGTGCCAGCAGCCCGGCTTGGGGGGACTATGGCTACACCTTC.

This clonotype appeared a few times. This CDR3 reads CASSSIAGFYGELFF. In DNA, the CDR3 is TGTGCCAGCAGCTCAATTGCGGGGTTCTACGGGGAGCTGTTTTTT. V usage is TRBV7-2 and J usage is TRBJ2-2; possible D gene TRBD2, 6 bases. Trimming pared 4 bases from V and 7 bases from J, leaving 16 bases between. The germline CDR1 and CDR2 sequences are SGHTA and FQGNSA. The CDR3 contains 15 residues.

This chain joins TRBV2 and TRBJ1-1; TRBD1 matches at 9 bases. Germline V gene lookup returns CDR1 SNHLY and CDR2 FYNNEI. CDR3 length: 14 amino acids. V lost 6 bases and J lost 7; bases outside the gene matches: 9. The CDR3 spells CASSRTGALGEAFF. Here the CDR3 DNA reads TGTGCCAGCAGCAGGACAGGGGCCTTGGGTGAAGCTTTCTTT. Full variable domain (rest looked up from reference TRBV2 and TRBJ1-1): EPEVTQTPSHQVTQMGQEVILRCVPISNHLYFYWYRQILGQKVEFLVSFYNNEISEKSEIFDDQFSVERPDGSNFTLKIRSTKLEDSAMYFCASSRTGALGEAFFGQGTRLTVV.

The chain links TRBV28 to TRBJ2-7; the D gene could be TRBD1 or TRBD2 (5 bases each). The germline CDR1 and CDR2 sequences are MDHEN and SYDVKM. The CDR3 is 15 residues long. The ends were cut back, 6 bases at V and 0 bases at J, with 15 bases in the middle. For the CDR3, the DNA is TGTGCCAGCAGATTCGGGACCCAAGTCTCCTACGAGCAGTACTTC. Translation: CASRFGTQVSYEQYF.

The chain has TRBV2 and TRBJ1-1, with D tentatively TRBD1 (5 bases). Trimming pared 6 bases from V and 11 bases from J, leaving 13 bases between. Germline V lookup: CDR1 SNHLY, CDR2 FYNNEI. The CDR3 spans 11 residues. DNA for the CDR3: TGTGCCAGCAGCCTAACAGGAGCTGCTTTCTTT. This codes for CASSLTGAAFF.

Details on this clonotype: At one boundary the junction diverges from the germline segment, which might be a read error. This sequence joins TRBV2 and TRBJ2-2; D remains ambiguous. Germline lookup yields CDR1 SNHLY and CDR2 FYNNEI. CDR3 length: 17 residues. CDR3 nucleotides: TGTGCCAGCACCCTTGGTTTGTGGACCGCGAACACCAGGGAGCTGTTTTTT. It translates to CASTLGLWTANTRELFF.

There are many counts of this clonotype. The chain is built from TRBV3-1 and TRBJ1-2, with D unresolved. This CDR3 has 13 amino acids. V was shortened by 0 bases and J by 4 bases, with 6 bases between the two germline ends. The V gene's germline CDR1 is LGHDT and CDR2 YNNKEL (reference sequence). The CDR3 coding sequence is TGTGCCAGCAGCCAAGACAGCGCCTATGGCTACACCTTC. It translates to CASSQDSAYGYTF.

The gene calls are TRBV29-1 and TRBJ2-3; TRBD1 matches 9 bases. The germline V gene has CDR1 SQVTM and CDR2 ANQGSEA. J lost 4 bases, V lost 3 bases, and 5 bases had no gene match. The CDR3 is 14 amino acids. The CDR3 bases are TGCAGCGTTGAGTGGGACAGGGTGGCAGATACGCAGTATTTT. It specifies CSVEWDRVADTQYF.

This clonotype was observed many times. The rearrangement uses TRBV29-1 and TRBJ2-7, with 11 bases lining up with TRBD2. V trimming: 0 bases; J trimming: 6 bases; junction bases outside the gene matches: 7. Germline CDR1 and CDR2: SQVTM and ANQGSEA. This CDR3 is built from 15 residues. In nucleotides, the CDR3 is TGCAGCGTTGAAGATTCCGTACTAGCGGGGGCCGAGCAGTACTTC. It translates to CSVEDSVLAGAEQYF.

J is TRBJ2-1 and V is TRBV10-3; D is ambiguous. CDR3 size: 14 residues. CDR1 ENHRY and CDR2 SYGVKD come from the germline V gene. V was shortened by 4 bases and J by 3 bases, with 10 bases between the two germline ends. The CDR3 spells CAISADGNYNEQFF. The CDR3 region has the DNA TGTGCCATCAGTGCGGACGGAAACTACAATGAGCAGTTCTTC.

This clonotype was found once. Since a much larger clone is just one base distant, this may be a read error. The CDR3 region has the DNA TGTGCCAGCTCAGACCCTAGCCTTCGGAGCTCTGGAAACACCATATATTTT. Encoded protein: CASSDPSLRSSGNTIYF. This chain uses TRBV6-1 with TRBJ1-3; D uncertain. The CDR3 extends over 17 amino acids. Germline V gene lookup returns CDR1 MNHNS and CDR2 SASEGT. V lost 8 bases and J 0 bases, leaving 20 bases between the germline ends.

This sequence joins TRBV12-3 or TRBV12-4 and TRBJ2-7, with 7 positions matching TRBD1. There are 14 residues in the CDR3. V lost 2 bases to trimming and J lost 5 bases; unmatched junction nucleotides: 6. The CDR3 here is CASSLRDSYDEQYF. The CDR3 coding sequence is TGTGCCAGCAGTTTAAGGGACAGTTATGACGAGCAGTACTTC.

This clonotype has a handful of counts. This chain joins TRBV24-1 and TRBJ2-3; possible D gene TRBD1, 6 bases. This CDR3 contains 16 residues. The germline gives CDR1 KGHDR, CDR2 SFDVKD. Trimming pared 4 bases from V and 1 base from J, leaving 14 bases between. Written as DNA, the CDR3 is TGTGCCACCAGTGACTTCAGGGGTTCGGGCACAGATACGCAGTATTTT. Residues: CATSDFRGSGTDTQYF.

The table lists this clonotype with many counts. V usage is TRBV5-1 and J usage is TRBJ2-5, with TRBD2 matching 7 bases. Germline lookup yields CDR1 SGHRS and CDR2 YFSETQ. The CDR3 runs 15 residues. Trimming took 4 bases from V and 0 from J; bases not matched to a gene: 6. The CDR3 bases are TGCGCCAGCAGCCCGGGCGGGGGAAACCAAGAGACCCAGTACTTC. Translation gives CASSPGGGNQETQYF.

Concerning this clonotype itself: One base away lies a much larger clone, so this may be a sequencing read error. The chain joins TRBV12-3 or TRBV12-4 to TRBJ1-1; 9 bases line up with TRBD1. The CDR3 has 16 amino acids. As DNA, the CDR3 is TGTGCCAGCAGCACCGGGACAGGGAGTCTGGTCACTGAAGCTCTCTTT. Protein product: CASSTGTGSLVTEALF.